One sample yielded the 2 T cell receptor beta chains listed below, sequenced in a study of regulatory T cells in long-lasting Graves disease. Regarding time point: newly diagnosed GD, antithyroid drugs for less than 3 months. The TCR library was made from RNA extracted from PBMCs. For TCR beta, libraries came from iRepertoire HTBI primers and Arm-PCR of CDR3 regions. TCRdb re-analysed the multiplex PCR reads in MiXCR, keeping a single row per CDR3 protein. The data contain 350,000 to 400,000 distinct CDR3 sequences, roughly 15% of them singletons. Separately, the same data were catalogued under a study of T cells in Graves' hyperthyroidism and ophthalmopathy.

Specimen: peripheral blood mononuclear cells (PBMCs), collected at new diagnosis, from a patient treated with antithyroid drugs. These receptors were collected from a woman aged 18-30 years with Graves disease.

Details on this clonotype: This clone may be a read error of a much larger clone one base away. The gene calls are TRBV24-1 and TRBJ1-1; D is undetermined. CDR3 length: 14 residues. Per germline, CDR1 KGHDR and CDR2 SFDVKD. Trimming removed 5 bases from V and 4 bases from J, with 13 bases in between. The CDR3 bases are TGTGCCACCAGTGGGGCCAGGTGGGGCACTGAAGCTTTCTTT. Amino acids: CATSGARWGTEAFF.

This clonotype was counted many times. The chain employs TRBV28 and TRBJ2-1; D might be TRBD1 or TRBD2, each matching 7 bases. Germline V lookup: CDR1 MDHEN, CDR2 SYDVKM. V lost 7 bases, J lost 7 bases, and 20 bases lay in between. This CDR3 region has 15 residues. DNA for the CDR3: TGTGCCAGCAACCTAAACACCAGGGGGGGGAATGAGCAGTTCTTC. This sequence encodes CASNLNTRGGNEQFF.